What follows is one T cell receptor beta chain and its context. Its target is unknown. Quantitative 5'-RACE with molecular barcodes produced the TCR beta libraries. Via MiXCR, TCRdb re-called the 5' RACE reads, giving one row per CDR3 protein. The profile covers hundreds of thousands of distinct CDR3 sequences, with roughly 13% appearing a single time and about 6.8% taken by the ten largest. The entry originates in a study of CD8 T cells in ankylosing spondylitis. Whole-study findings and limits: There was a TCR beta motif, made of roughly eight highly homologous variants, that appeared characteristic of ankylosing spondylitis blood. Disease-linked clones were found to be CD8+ and relatively rare in peripheral blood.

The sequenced sample was blood, either unsorted or a sorted T cell fraction (not recorded which). The source is a male donor with ankylosing spondylitis.

The CDR3 DNA reads TGTGCCAGCTCGAGAGGACAACAGGACAATGAGCAGTTCTTC. This translates into CASSRGQQDNEQFF. The rearrangement uses TRBV18 and TRBJ2-1, with D possibly being TRBD1 (5 bases). The V end lost 6 bases, the J end lost 5 bases, and 14 bases lay between the germline ends. From germline, CDR1 is KGHSH and CDR2 LQKENI. There are 14 residues in the CDR3.